The present T cell receptor beta chain was sequenced within a study of blood T cell repertoires in COVID-19. The wider study: Material from acute and convalescent COVID-19 was sourced from the United States, Italy and Spain. PBMCs, B-cell-depleted T cells, or T cells provided the cDNA or gDNA that made up the material.

Original data processing: Reference gene primer amplification yielded estimated nucleated cell counts. Sequencing was performed with immunoSEQ multiplex PCR; in TCRdb, only in-frame clones are kept and a portion is missing. The D gene and trimming were derived from the DNA, and the V and J assignments and clone size from that table. The sample yields about 130,000 clones, around nine tenths seen once. Seattle cases were enrolled at active infection and followed longitudinally. This CDR3 spans 14 amino acids. Germline lookup yields CDR1 SGHNT and CDR2 YYREEE (reference sequence). V was shortened by 1 base and J by 3 bases, with 10 bases between the two germline ends.

This chain connects TRBV5-4 to TRBJ1-1; D unresolved. Sequenced sample: peripheral blood. The receptor was isolated from a man between 60 and 75 years old with COVID-19, enrolled during active disease. CDR3 in amino acids: CASSLPRTDTEAFF. The CDR3 DNA reads as TGTGCCAGCAGCTTGCCCCGAACGGACACTGAAGCTTTCTTT. The full variable domain, with the rest looked up from reference TRBV5-4 and TRBJ1-1, is ETGVTQSPTHLIKTRGQQVTLRCSSQSGHNTVSWYQQALGQGPQFIFQYYREEENGRGNFPPRFSGLQFPNYSSELNVNALELDDSALYLCASSLPRTDTEAFFGQGTRLTVV.